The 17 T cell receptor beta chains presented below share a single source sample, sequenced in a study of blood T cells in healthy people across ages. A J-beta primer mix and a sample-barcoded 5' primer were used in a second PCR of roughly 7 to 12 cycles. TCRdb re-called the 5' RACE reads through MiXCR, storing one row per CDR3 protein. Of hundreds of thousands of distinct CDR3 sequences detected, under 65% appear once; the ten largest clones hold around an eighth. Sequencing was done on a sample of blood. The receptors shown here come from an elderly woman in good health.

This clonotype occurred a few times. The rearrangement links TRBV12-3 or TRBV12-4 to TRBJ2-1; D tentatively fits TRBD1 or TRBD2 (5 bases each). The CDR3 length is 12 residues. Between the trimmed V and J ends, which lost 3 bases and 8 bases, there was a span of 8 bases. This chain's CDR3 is CASSLLGDEQFF. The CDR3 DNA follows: TGTGCCAGCAGTTTGTTGGGGGATGAGCAGTTCTTC.

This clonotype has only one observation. The CDR3 here is CASTSGTGEGGGYTF. The CDR3, as DNA: TGTGCCTCCACGTCAGGGACAGGGGAGGGAGGAGGCTACACCTTC. This chain joins TRBV30 and TRBJ1-2; 10 bases agree with TRBD1. The ends lost 7 bases at V and 8 bases at J; junction bases unmatched: 16. The V gene's germline CDR1 is GTSNPN and CDR2 SVGIG (reference sequence). The CDR3 spans 15 residues.

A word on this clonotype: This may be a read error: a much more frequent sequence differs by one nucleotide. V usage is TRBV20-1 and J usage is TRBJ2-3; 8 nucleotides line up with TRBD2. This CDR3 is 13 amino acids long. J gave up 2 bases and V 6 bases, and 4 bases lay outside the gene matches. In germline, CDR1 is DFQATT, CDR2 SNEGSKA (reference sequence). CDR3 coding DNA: TGCAGTGCCGACGGGGGGGTCACAGATACGCAGTATTTT. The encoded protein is CSADGGVTDTQYF.

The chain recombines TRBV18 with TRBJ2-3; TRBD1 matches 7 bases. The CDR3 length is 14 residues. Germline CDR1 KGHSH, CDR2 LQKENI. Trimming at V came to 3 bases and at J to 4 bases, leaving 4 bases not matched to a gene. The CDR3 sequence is CASSPTGISDTQYF. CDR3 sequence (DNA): TGTGCCAGCTCACCGACAGGGATTTCAGATACGCAGTATTTT.

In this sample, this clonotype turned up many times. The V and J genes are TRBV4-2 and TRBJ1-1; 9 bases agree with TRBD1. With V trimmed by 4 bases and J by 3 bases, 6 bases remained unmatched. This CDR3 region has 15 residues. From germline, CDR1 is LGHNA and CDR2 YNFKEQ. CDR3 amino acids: CASSRNRGRDTEAFF. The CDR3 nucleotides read TGTGCCAGCAGCCGCAACAGGGGGCGGGACACTGAAGCTTTCTTT.

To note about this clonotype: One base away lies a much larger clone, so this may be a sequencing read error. The CDR3 coding sequence is TGTGCCAGCAGGGGGGCCGGGAGCTCCTACAATGAGCAGTTCTTC. Its protein product is CASRGAGSSYNEQFF. The chain is built from TRBV11-1 and TRBJ2-1; D may correspond to TRBD1 or TRBD2 (6 bases each). V was shortened by 6 bases and J by 0 bases, with 12 bases between the two germline ends. Germline CDR1 SGHAT, CDR2 FQDESV (reference sequence). The CDR3 is made up of 15 amino acids.

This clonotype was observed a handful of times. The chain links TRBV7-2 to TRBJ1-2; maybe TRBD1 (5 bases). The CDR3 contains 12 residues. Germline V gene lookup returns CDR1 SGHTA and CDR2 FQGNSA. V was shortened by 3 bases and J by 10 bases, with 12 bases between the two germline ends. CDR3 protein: CASSLGETDYTF. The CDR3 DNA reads TGTGCCAGCAGCTTGGGGGAAACGGACTACACCTTC.

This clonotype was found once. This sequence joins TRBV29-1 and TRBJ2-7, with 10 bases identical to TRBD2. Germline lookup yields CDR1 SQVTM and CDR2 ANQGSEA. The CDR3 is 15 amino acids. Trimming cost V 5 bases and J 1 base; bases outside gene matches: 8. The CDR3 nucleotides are TGCAGCGTTTTCGGACTAGCGGCAGGGTCCTACGAGCAGTACTTC. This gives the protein CSVFGLAAGSYEQYF.

CDR3 in amino acids: CASSQGGTGDEKLFF. The CDR3 DNA reads as TGTGCCAGCAGCCAGGGGGGGACAGGGGATGAAAAACTGTTTTTT. V gene TRBV4-2 combines with J gene TRBJ1-4; TRBD1 aligns across 10 bases. CDR1 is LGHNA, CDR2 YNFKEQ, per germline. J lost 6 bases, V lost 3 bases, and 4 bases had no gene match. The CDR3 consists of 15 residues.

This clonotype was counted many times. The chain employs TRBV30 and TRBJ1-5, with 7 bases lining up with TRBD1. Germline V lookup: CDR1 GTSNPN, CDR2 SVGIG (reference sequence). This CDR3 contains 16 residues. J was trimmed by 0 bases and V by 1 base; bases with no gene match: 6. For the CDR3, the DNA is TGTGCCTGGAGTGCAGGGGGGAGAGTTAGCAATCAGCCCCAGCATTTT. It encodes CAWSAGGRVSNQPQHF.

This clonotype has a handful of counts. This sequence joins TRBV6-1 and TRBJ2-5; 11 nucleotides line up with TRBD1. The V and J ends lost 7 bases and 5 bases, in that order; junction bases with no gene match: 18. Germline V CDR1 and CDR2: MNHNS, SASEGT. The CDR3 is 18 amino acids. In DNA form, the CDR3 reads TGTGCCAGCACCACAAACCCCATGGGACAGGGGGGGAGGGAGACCCAGTACTTC. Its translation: CASTTNPMGQGGRETQYF.

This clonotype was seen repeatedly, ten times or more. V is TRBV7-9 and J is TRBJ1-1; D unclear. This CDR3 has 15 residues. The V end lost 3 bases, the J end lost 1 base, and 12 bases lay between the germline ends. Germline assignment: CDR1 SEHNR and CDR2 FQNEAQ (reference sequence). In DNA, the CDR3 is TGTGCCAGCAGCTTGGACTCCCGACAGAACACTGAAGCTTTCTTT. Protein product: CASSLDSRQNTEAFF.

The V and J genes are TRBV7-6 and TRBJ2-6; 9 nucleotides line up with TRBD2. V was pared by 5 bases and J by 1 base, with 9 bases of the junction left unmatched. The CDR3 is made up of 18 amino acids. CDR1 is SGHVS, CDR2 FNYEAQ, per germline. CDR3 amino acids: CASSPRAGGPSGANVLTF. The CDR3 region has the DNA TGTGCCAGCAGCCCGCGGGCGGGAGGGCCATCTGGGGCCAACGTCCTGACTTTC.

The CDR3 protein is CAISAGLEGGVPETQYF. Here the CDR3 DNA reads TGTGCCATCAGTGCGGGATTAGAGGGAGGGGTCCCAGAGACCCAGTACTTC. J is TRBJ2-7 and V is TRBV10-3; 7 bases fit TRBD2. The last part of the DNA fits TRBJ2-5 better; the J call may be wrong. The CDR3 is 17 residues long. Germline assignment: CDR1 ENHRY and CDR2 SYGVKD.

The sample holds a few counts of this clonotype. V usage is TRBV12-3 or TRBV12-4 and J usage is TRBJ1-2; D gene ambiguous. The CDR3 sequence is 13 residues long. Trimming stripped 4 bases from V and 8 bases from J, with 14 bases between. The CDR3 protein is CASSSGPVRGYTF. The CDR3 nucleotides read TGTGCCAGCAGTTCGGGCCCTGTGAGGGGCTACACCTTC.

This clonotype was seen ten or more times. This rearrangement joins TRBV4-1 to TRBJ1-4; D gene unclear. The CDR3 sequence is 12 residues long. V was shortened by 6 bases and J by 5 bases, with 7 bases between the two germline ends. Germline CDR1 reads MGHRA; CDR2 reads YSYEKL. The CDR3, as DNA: TGCGCCAGCAGGGCACGGAATGAAAAACTGTTTTTT. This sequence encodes CASRARNEKLFF.

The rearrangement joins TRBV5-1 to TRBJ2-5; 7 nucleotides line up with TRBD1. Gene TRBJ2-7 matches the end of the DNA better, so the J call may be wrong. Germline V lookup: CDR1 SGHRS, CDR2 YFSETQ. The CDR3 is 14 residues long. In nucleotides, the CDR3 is TGCGCCAGCAGCCTAGGGACAGCCCTCCACGAGCAGTACTTC. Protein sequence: CASSLGTALHEQYF.